Here is one T cell receptor beta chain with its context. Its antigen is not known. Amplification used 60 Vbeta primers and 13 Jbeta primers. Sequencing used immunoSEQ multiplex PCR; TCRdb keeps in-frame clones, though not all of them. The sample holds about 150,000 clones, more than 75% seen once. This sample is part of a study of cytomegalovirus exposure and HLA in healthy donors. Study results and limitations: It was only CMV serostatus that was available as immune exposure information. The study designated fewer than 200 TCR beta chains cytomegalovirus-associated.

The sequence came from a man under 40 in good health and CMV-seropositive. The sequenced sample was PBMCs.

CDR3 loop: CASSPQGYGYTF. DNA of the CDR3: TGTGCCAGCAGTCCACAGGGCTATGGCTACACCTTC. This chain links TRBV6-5 with TRBJ1-2; D is perhaps TRBD1 (6 bases). The CDR3 loop spans 12 amino acids. V lost 5 bases to trimming and J lost 4 bases, with 8 bases between them. Germline lookup yields CDR1 MNHEY and CDR2 SVGAGI.